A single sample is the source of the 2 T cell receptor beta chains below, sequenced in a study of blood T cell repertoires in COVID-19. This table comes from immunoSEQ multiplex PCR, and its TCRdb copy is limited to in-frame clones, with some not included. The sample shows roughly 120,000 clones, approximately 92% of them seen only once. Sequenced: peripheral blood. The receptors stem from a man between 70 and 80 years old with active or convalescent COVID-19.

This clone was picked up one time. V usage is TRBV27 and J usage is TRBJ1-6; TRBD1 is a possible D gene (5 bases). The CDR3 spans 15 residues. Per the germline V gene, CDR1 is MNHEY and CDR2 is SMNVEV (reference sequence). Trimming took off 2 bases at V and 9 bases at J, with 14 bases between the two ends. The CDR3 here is CASSLQGSYSSPLHF. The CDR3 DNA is TGTGCCAGCAGTTTACAGGGAAGTTACAGTTCACCCCTCCACTTT.

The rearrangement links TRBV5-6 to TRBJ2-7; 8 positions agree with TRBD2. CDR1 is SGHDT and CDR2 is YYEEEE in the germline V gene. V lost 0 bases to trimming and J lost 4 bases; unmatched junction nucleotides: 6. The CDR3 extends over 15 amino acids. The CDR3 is CASSLVREGLYEQYF. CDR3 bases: TGTGCCAGCAGCTTGGTCCGGGAGGGCCTATACGAGCAGTACTTC.